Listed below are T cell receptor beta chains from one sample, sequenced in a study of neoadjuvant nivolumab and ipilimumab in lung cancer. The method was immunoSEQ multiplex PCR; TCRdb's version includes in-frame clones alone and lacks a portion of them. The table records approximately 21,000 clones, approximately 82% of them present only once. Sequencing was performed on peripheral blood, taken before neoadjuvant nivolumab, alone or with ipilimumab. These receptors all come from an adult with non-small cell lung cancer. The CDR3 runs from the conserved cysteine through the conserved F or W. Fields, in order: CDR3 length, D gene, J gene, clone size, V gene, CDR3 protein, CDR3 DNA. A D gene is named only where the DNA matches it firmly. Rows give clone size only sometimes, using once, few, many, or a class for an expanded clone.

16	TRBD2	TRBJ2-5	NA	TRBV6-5	CASSYSPTSAAETQYF	TGTGCCAGCAGTTACTCCCCCACTAGCGCGGCGGAGACCCAGTACTTC
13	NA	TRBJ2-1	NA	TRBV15	CATSRDQVREQFF	TGTGCCACCAGCAGAGACCAGGTACGGGAGCAGTTCTTC
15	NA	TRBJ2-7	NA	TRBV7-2	CASSLAQGLSYEQYF	TGTGCCAGCAGCTTAGCGCAGGGTCTATCCTACGAGCAGTACTTC
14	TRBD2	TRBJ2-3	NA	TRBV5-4	CASSLASGSDTQYF	TGTGCCAGCAGCTTGGCTAGCGGGAGCGATACGCAGTATTTT
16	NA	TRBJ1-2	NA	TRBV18	CASSPPSQDSAYGYTF	TGTGCCAGCTCACCCCCTTCACAGGATTCGGCCTATGGCTACACCTTC
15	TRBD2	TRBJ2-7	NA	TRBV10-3	CAISEAGGRSYEQYF	TGTGCCATCAGTGAGGCGGGGGGACGGTCCTACGAGCAGTACTTC
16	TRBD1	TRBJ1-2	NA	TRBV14	CASLPAGTGDTYGYTF	TGTGCCAGCCTCCCTGCCGGGACAGGGGACACCTATGGCTACACCTTC
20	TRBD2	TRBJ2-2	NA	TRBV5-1	CASSRTRDYGPMSRSGELFF	TGCGCCAGCAGCCGAACCCGGGACTACGGCCCGATGAGTAGGTCCGGGGAGCTGTTTTTT
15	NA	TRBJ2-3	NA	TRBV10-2	CASSESSARSDTQYF	TGCGCCAGCAGTGAGTCATCGGCTAGGTCTGATACGCAGTATTTT
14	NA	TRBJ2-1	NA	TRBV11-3	CASSLDGAGLEQFF	TGTGCCAGCAGCTTAGATGGGGCGGGGCTTGAGCAGTTCTTC
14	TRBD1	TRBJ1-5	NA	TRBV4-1	CASSTGDSNQPQHF	TGCGCCAGCAGCACAGGGGATAGCAATCAGCCCCAGCATTTT
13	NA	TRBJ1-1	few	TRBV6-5	CASRWLLNTEAFF	TGTGCCAGCAGGTGGCTACTGAACACTGAAGCTTTCTTT
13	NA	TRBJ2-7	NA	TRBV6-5	CASSYSAGREQYF	TGTGCCAGCAGTTACTCAGCAGGGCGCGAGCAGTACTTC
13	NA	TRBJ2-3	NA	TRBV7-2	CASSLAPKDTQYF	TGTGCCAGCAGCTTAGCCCCAAAAGATACGCAGTATTTT
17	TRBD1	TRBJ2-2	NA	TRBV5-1	CASRLMPGTGGTGELFF	TGCGCCAGCAGGTTGATGCCGGGGACAGGGGGGACCGGGGAGCTGTTTTTT
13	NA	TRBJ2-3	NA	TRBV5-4	CASSFGITDTQYF	TGTGCCAGCAGCTTTGGAATCACAGATACGCAGTATTTT
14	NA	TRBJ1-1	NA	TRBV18	CASSPNRANTEAFF	TGTGCCAGCTCACCAAACAGGGCGAACACTGAAGCTTTCTTT
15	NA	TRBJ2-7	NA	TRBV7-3	CASSLMGRVAYEQYF	TGTGCCAGCAGCTTAATGGGGCGGGTCGCCTACGAGCAGTACTTC
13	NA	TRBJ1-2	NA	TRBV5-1	CASSLVGFDGYTF	TGCGCCAGCAGCTTGGTAGGATTCGATGGCTACACCTTC
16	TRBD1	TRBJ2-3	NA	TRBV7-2	CASSPTTGGRTDTQYF	TGTGCCAGCAGCCCTACGACAGGGGGCCGCACAGATACGCAGTATTTT
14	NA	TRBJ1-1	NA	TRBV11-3	CASRRDNANTEAFF	TGTGCCAGCAGACGGGACAACGCGAACACTGAAGCTTTCTTT
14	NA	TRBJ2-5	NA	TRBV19	CASNPDTTQETQYF	TGTGCCAGTAACCCGGACACCACACAAGAGACCCAGTACTTC
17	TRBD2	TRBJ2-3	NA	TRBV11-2	CASSRRRASGPTDTQYF	TGTGCCAGCAGCAGGCGGCGGGCTAGCGGGCCCACAGATACGCAGTATTTT
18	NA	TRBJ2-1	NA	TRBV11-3	CVPAARGSFSGVSNEQFF	NA